This T cell receptor (beta chain) was identified during a study of cytotoxic CD8 clonotypes in ibrutinib-treated CLL. Overall study: In all, around 10 patients were relapsed/refractory, under 16 were treatment-naive and 17 were IGHV unmutated.

The CDR3 spans 12 residues. The germline gives CDR1 ENHRY, CDR2 SYGVKD. The V end lost 4 bases, the J end lost 5 bases, and 8 bases lay between the germline ends. The sequencing depth, 1 in 200,000 to 1 in 1 million T cells, was the target. TCRdb keeps only in-frame clones here, not all; method: immunoSEQ multiplex PCR. The data contain about 68,000 clones, about 63% of them seen just once; the ten biggest clones take up roughly 5.7%. Library input was roughly 1.9 micrograms of DNA from cryopreserved PBMCs. This receptor was taken from a human donor with chronic lymphocytic leukemia. Sequenced here: PBMCs, sampled after 12 months of ibrutinib treatment. The chain combines TRBV10-3 with TRBJ1-2, with D possibly TRBD1 on 6 matching bases. The CDR3 here is CAISADRYGYTF. CDR3 bases: TGTGCCATCAGTGCCGACAGGTATGGCTACACCTTC.